This is a list of T cell receptor beta chains from one sample in a study of vaccination and CD4 T cells after COVID-19. TCRdb reprocessed the PCR reads with MiXCR, giving one entry per CDR3 protein. The table has about 14,000 distinct CDR3 sequences, approximately 40% seen once. Their cognate antigens are unknown. Sequenced: CD4+ T cells from blood, cultured in vitro. Receptor source: a human donor who had recovered from COVID-19. The CDR3 runs from the conserved cysteine through the conserved F or W. Each record gives: clone size, V gene, D gene, J gene, CDR3 protein, CDR3 DNA. A D gene is named only where the DNA matches it firmly. Clone size, where shown, is once, few, many, or a class for clones that have expanded.

clone size: few
V gene: TRBV6-1
D gene: NA
J gene: TRBJ1-6
CDR3 protein: CASSEAWPNSPLHF
CDR3 DNA: TGTGCCAGCAGTGAAGCATGGCCAAATTCACCCCTCCACTTT

clone size: few
V gene: TRBV27
D gene: TRBD2
J gene: TRBJ2-5
CDR3 protein: CASTTGGRQETQYF
CDR3 DNA: TGTGCCAGCACTACGGGAGGACGCCAAGAGACCCAGTACTTC

clone size: NA
V gene: TRBV2
D gene: TRBD1
J gene: TRBJ1-2
CDR3 protein: CAGKRDTPGGGYTF
CDR3 DNA: TGTGCCGGAAAGAGGGACACGCCAGGGGGTGGCTACACCTTC

clone size: NA
V gene: TRBV6-1
D gene: TRBD1
J gene: TRBJ2-5
CDR3 protein: CASSEGTGGETQYF
CDR3 DNA: TGTGCCAGCAGTGAGGGGACAGGCGGAGAGACCCAGTACTTC

clone size: few
V gene: TRBV7-9
D gene: NA
J gene: TRBJ2-7
CDR3 protein: CASSPAGGRYEQYF
CDR3 DNA: TGTGCCAGCAGCCCAGCAGGCGGGCGCTACGAGCAGTACTTC

clone size: NA
V gene: TRBV7-9
D gene: NA
J gene: TRBJ2-2
CDR3 protein: CASSLTGNTGELFF
CDR3 DNA: TGTGCCAGCAGCTTGACGGGAAACACCGGGGAGCTGTTTTTT

clone size: few
V gene: TRBV5-6
D gene: TRBD1
J gene: TRBJ2-7
CDR3 protein: CASSLQGSTYLYEQYF
CDR3 DNA: TGTGCCAGCAGCTTACAGGGGTCTACGTACTTATACGAGCAGTACTTC

clone size: NA
V gene: TRBV18
D gene: NA
J gene: TRBJ1-6
CDR3 protein: CASSSGTTNSPLHF
CDR3 DNA: TGTGCCAGCTCATCCGGGACCACCAATTCACCCCTCCACTTT

clone size: NA
V gene: TRBV11-2
D gene: NA
J gene: TRBJ2-3
CDR3 protein: CASAGQTGNTQYF
CDR3 DNA: TGTGCCAGCGCTGGACAAACCGGAAATACGCAGTATTTT

clone size: few
V gene: TRBV20-1
D gene: TRBD2
J gene: TRBJ2-1
CDR3 protein: CSASETSDNEQFF
CDR3 DNA: TGCAGTGCTAGTGAGACTAGCGACAATGAGCAGTTCTTC

clone size: few
V gene: TRBV6-5
D gene: NA
J gene: TRBJ2-7
CDR3 protein: CASSYGFRLGVYRSYEQYF
CDR3 DNA: TGTGCCAGCAGTTACGGGTTTAGATTAGGGGTTTATCGCTCCTACGAGCAGTACTTC

clone size: few
V gene: TRBV19
D gene: NA
J gene: TRBJ2-1
CDR3 protein: CASSTYNEQFF
CDR3 DNA: TGTGCCAGTAGTACATACAATGAGCAGTTCTTC

clone size: NA
V gene: TRBV27
D gene: NA
J gene: TRBJ2-7
CDR3 protein: CASSFRGARNGEQYF
CDR3 DNA: TGTGCCAGCAGTTTTAGGGGGGCGCGAAATGGCGAGCAGTACTTC

clone size: NA
V gene: TRBV7-9
D gene: NA
J gene: TRBJ2-5
CDR3 protein: CASSLNPLAETQYF
CDR3 DNA: TGTGCCAGCAGCTTGAATCCGCTAGCAGAGACCCAGTACTTC

clone size: NA
V gene: TRBV6-1
D gene: NA
J gene: TRBJ2-2
CDR3 protein: CASRSRDKITGELFF
CDR3 DNA: TGTGCCAGCAGAAGCCGGGACAAGATCACTGGGGAGCTGTTTTTT

clone size: NA
V gene: TRBV19
D gene: TRBD1
J gene: TRBJ1-5
CDR3 protein: CASSIQGTGNQPQHF
CDR3 DNA: TGTGCCAGTAGTATACAGGGGACAGGTAATCAGCCCCAGCATTTT

clone size: few
V gene: TRBV28
D gene: TRBD2
J gene: TRBJ2-7
CDR3 protein: CASSLAGERDYEQYF
CDR3 DNA: TGTGCCAGCAGTTTGGCTGGGGAGCGGGACTACGAGCAGTACTTC

clone size: NA
V gene: TRBV19
D gene: TRBD1
J gene: TRBJ1-5
CDR3 protein: CASSMWDRVVGQPQHF
CDR3 DNA: TGTGCCAGTAGTATGTGGGACAGGGTCGTAGGTCAGCCCCAGCATTTT

clone size: few
V gene: TRBV5-4
D gene: TRBD2
J gene: TRBJ2-3
CDR3 protein: CASSLGGRGTDTQYF
CDR3 DNA: TGTGCCAGCAGCTTGGGCGGGAGAGGGACAGATACGCAGTATTTT

clone size: few
V gene: TRBV6-1
D gene: NA
J gene: TRBJ2-2
CDR3 protein: CASSRRGAANTGELFF
CDR3 DNA: TGTGCCAGCAGTCGGAGAGGGGCGGCGAACACCGGGGAGCTGTTTTTT

clone size: NA
V gene: TRBV7-9
D gene: NA
J gene: TRBJ2-1
CDR3 protein: CASSLAISRNEQFF
CDR3 DNA: TGTGCCAGCAGCTTAGCAATTAGCAGAAATGAGCAGTTCTTC

clone size: NA
V gene: TRBV19
D gene: NA
J gene: TRBJ1-5
CDR3 protein: CASSIRGLGNQPQHF
CDR3 DNA: TGTGCCAGTAGTATTCGGGGGTTAGGGAATCAGCCCCAGCATTTT

clone size: NA
V gene: TRBV6-1
D gene: TRBD2
J gene: TRBJ2-1
CDR3 protein: CASTTAGLAGEQFF
CDR3 DNA: TGTGCCAGCACCACCGCGGGACTAGCTGGTGAGCAGTTCTTC

clone size: few
V gene: TRBV6-1
D gene: NA
J gene: TRBJ1-5
CDR3 protein: CASSQGSTSNQPQHF
CDR3 DNA: TGTGCCAGCAGTCAAGGGTCGACGAGCAATCAGCCCCAGCATTTT

clone size: few
V gene: TRBV20-1
D gene: TRBD1
J gene: TRBJ2-2
CDR3 protein: CSARAIRQGPTGELFF
CDR3 DNA: TGCAGTGCTAGAGCTATAAGACAGGGCCCTACCGGGGAGCTGTTTTTT

clone size: NA
V gene: TRBV2
D gene: TRBD2
J gene: TRBJ2-1
CDR3 protein: CASRGGTSGYNEQFF
CDR3 DNA: TGTGCCAGCAGGGGAGGGACTAGCGGATACAATGAGCAGTTCTTC

clone size: NA
V gene: TRBV7-2
D gene: NA
J gene: TRBJ1-5
CDR3 protein: CASSPPGGNQPQHF
CDR3 DNA: TGTGCCAGCAGCCCCCCCGGGGGGAATCAGCCCCAGCATTTT

clone size: NA
V gene: TRBV7-9
D gene: TRBD1
J gene: TRBJ2-3
CDR3 protein: CASSRRTGSTDTQYF
CDR3 DNA: TGTGCCAGCAGCCGACGGACAGGAAGCACAGATACGCAGTATTTT

clone size: NA
V gene: TRBV6-5
D gene: TRBD2
J gene: TRBJ2-1
CDR3 protein: CASSYSLAGVKDEQFF
CDR3 DNA: TGTGCCAGCAGTTACTCTCTAGCGGGAGTAAAGGATGAGCAGTTCTTC

clone size: NA
V gene: TRBV7-3
D gene: TRBD1
J gene: TRBJ2-2
CDR3 protein: CASSLEGARNTGELFF
CDR3 DNA: TGTGCCAGCAGCTTAGAGGGGGCCCGGAACACCGGGGAGCTGTTTTTT

clone size: NA
V gene: TRBV7-2
D gene: NA
J gene: TRBJ2-6
CDR3 protein: CASSDGPLSGANVLTF
CDR3 DNA: TGTGCCAGCAGCGACGGACCGCTCTCTGGGGCCAACGTCCTGACTTTC

clone size: few
V gene: TRBV5-6
D gene: TRBD1
J gene: TRBJ1-2
CDR3 protein: CASSSDRVYGYTF
CDR3 DNA: TGTGCCAGCAGCTCCGACAGGGTCTATGGCTACACCTTC

clone size: few
V gene: TRBV6-1
D gene: TRBD1
J gene: TRBJ1-2
CDR3 protein: CASSSGGQVNYGYTF
CDR3 DNA: TGTGCCAGCAGCTCAGGGGGACAGGTCAACTATGGCTACACCTTC

clone size: NA
V gene: TRBV6-1
D gene: NA
J gene: TRBJ2-2
CDR3 protein: CASSERGEGTGELFF
CDR3 DNA: TGTGCCAGCAGTGAAAGGGGGGAGGGCACCGGGGAGCTGTTTTTT

clone size: NA
V gene: TRBV6-2/TRBV6-3
D gene: NA
J gene: TRBJ1-4
CDR3 protein: CASSYPPVNEKLFF
CDR3 DNA: TGTGCCAGCAGTTACCCACCGGTAAATGAAAAACTGTTTTTT

clone size: NA
V gene: TRBV6-1
D gene: NA
J gene: TRBJ2-3
CDR3 protein: CASTQTRSTDTQYF
CDR3 DNA: TGTGCCAGCACCCAGACTAGAAGCACAGATACGCAGTATTTT

clone size: NA
V gene: TRBV27
D gene: NA
J gene: TRBJ2-1
CDR3 protein: CASSFRDPVGEQFF
CDR3 DNA: TGTGCCAGCAGTTTCCGGGACCCTGTGGGTGAGCAGTTCTTC

clone size: few
V gene: TRBV24-1
D gene: NA
J gene: TRBJ2-3
CDR3 protein: CATSDGQLRTDTQYF
CDR3 DNA: TGTGCCACCAGTGACGGGCAGCTCCGCACAGATACGCAGTATTTT

clone size: NA
V gene: TRBV7-8
D gene: TRBD2
J gene: TRBJ2-3
CDR3 protein: CASSLGRTSGNTDTQYF
CDR3 DNA: TGTGCCAGCAGCTTAGGGCGGACTAGCGGGAACACAGATACGCAGTATTTT

clone size: few
V gene: TRBV2
D gene: NA
J gene: TRBJ2-3
CDR3 protein: CASSARADTQYF
CDR3 DNA: TGTGCCAGCAGTGCCAGGGCAGATACGCAGTATTTT

clone size: NA
V gene: TRBV11-2
D gene: NA
J gene: TRBJ2-5
CDR3 protein: CASSLGVQETQYF
CDR3 DNA: TGTGCCAGCAGCTTAGGGGTCCAAGAGACCCAGTACTTC

clone size: NA
V gene: TRBV28
D gene: TRBD2
J gene: TRBJ2-2
CDR3 protein: CASSFGGAGYGTSPTGELFF
CDR3 DNA: TGTGCCAGCAGTTTCGGAGGGGCAGGGTACGGGACTAGCCCGACCGGGGAGCTGTTTTTT

clone size: few
V gene: TRBV20-1
D gene: NA
J gene: TRBJ1-4
CDR3 protein: CSANSGAQATNEKLFF
CDR3 DNA: TGCAGTGCGAACTCAGGGGCCCAAGCAACTAATGAAAAACTGTTTTTT

clone size: NA
V gene: TRBV5-1
D gene: TRBD2
J gene: TRBJ2-3
CDR3 protein: CASSLASGTSGSTDTQYF
CDR3 DNA: TGCGCCAGCAGCTTGGCCTCCGGGACTAGCGGGAGCACAGATACGCAGTATTTT

clone size: NA
V gene: TRBV28
D gene: NA
J gene: TRBJ1-1
CDR3 protein: CASSFRRVGTEAFF
CDR3 DNA: TGTGCCAGCAGTTTTAGAAGGGTCGGCACTGAAGCTTTCTTT

clone size: once
V gene: TRBV29-1
D gene: TRBD2
J gene: TRBJ2-7
CDR3 protein: CSVRGWVAGDLNEQYF
CDR3 DNA: TGCAGCGTGAGGGGCTGGGTAGCGGGAGATCTCAACGAGCAGTACTTC

clone size: few
V gene: TRBV7-2
D gene: TRBD2
J gene: TRBJ2-7
CDR3 protein: CASSLLAGFYEQYF
CDR3 DNA: TGTGCCAGCAGCTTACTAGCGGGATTCTACGAGCAGTACTTC

clone size: NA
V gene: TRBV7-9
D gene: TRBD1
J gene: TRBJ2-2
CDR3 protein: CASGQATPGVGVPGELFF
CDR3 DNA: TGTGCCAGCGGACAGGCCACGCCAGGCGTCGGAGTCCCCGGGGAGCTGTTTTTT

clone size: NA
V gene: TRBV7-2
D gene: TRBD1
J gene: TRBJ1-4
CDR3 protein: CASSLSGTGGEKLFF
CDR3 DNA: TGTGCCAGCAGCCTATCCGGGACAGGGGGGGAAAAACTGTTTTTT